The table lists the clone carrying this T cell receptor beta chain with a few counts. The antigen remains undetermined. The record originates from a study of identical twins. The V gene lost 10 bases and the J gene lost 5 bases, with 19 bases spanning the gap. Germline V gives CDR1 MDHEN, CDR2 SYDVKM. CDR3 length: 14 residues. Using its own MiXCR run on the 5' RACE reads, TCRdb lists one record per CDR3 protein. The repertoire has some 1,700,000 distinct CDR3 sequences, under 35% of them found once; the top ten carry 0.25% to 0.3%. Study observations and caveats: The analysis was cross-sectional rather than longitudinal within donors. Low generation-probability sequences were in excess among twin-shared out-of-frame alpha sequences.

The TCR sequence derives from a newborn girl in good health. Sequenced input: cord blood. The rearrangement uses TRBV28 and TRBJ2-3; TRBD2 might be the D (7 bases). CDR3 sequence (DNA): TGTGCCACCAACTCTATAGGGGGGGGAGATACGCAGTATTTT. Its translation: CATNSIGGGDTQYF.